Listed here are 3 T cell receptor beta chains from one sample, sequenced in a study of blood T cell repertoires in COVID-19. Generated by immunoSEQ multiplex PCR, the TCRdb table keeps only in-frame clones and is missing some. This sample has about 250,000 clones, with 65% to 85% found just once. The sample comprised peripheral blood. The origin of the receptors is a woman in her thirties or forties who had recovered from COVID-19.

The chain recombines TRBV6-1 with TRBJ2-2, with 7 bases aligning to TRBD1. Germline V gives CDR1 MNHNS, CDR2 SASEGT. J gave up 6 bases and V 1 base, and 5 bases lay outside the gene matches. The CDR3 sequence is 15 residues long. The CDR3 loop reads CASSEDLTGSGELFF. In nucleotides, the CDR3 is TGTGCCAGCAGTGAAGACCTGACAGGGTCCGGGGAGCTGTTTTTT.

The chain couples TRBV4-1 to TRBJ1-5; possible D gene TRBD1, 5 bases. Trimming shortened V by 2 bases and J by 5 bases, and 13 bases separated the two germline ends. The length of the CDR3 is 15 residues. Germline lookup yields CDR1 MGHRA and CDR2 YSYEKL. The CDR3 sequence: CASSQPGGADQPQHF. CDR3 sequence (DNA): TGCGCCAGCAGCCAACCCGGAGGGGCGGATCAGCCCCAGCATTTT.

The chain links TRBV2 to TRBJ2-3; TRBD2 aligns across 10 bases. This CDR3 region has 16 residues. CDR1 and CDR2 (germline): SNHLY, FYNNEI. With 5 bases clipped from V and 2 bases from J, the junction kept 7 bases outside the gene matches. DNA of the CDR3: TGTGCCAGCAGTCTGCTTAGCGGGGGGTCCACAGATACGCAGTATTTT. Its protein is CASSLLSGGSTDTQYF.